Below, 16 T cell receptor beta chains from the same sample are listed, as sequenced in a study of cytomegalovirus exposure and HLA in healthy donors. The PCR ran on 60 Vbeta and 13 Jbeta primers. Generated by immunoSEQ multiplex PCR, the TCRdb table keeps only in-frame clones and is missing some. The sample holds tens of thousands of clones; about 79% are singletons and the top ten take 7.2%. Sequencing was carried out using PBMCs. These receptors came from a woman aged 40 to 50 in good health and CMV-seronegative.

This clone showed up just a few times. Compared with germline, one end of the junction differs, possibly owing to a read error. The chain is built from TRBV7-7 and TRBJ1-4; tentative D call: TRBD1 (6 bases). Germline V gene sequence: CDR1 SSHAT, CDR2 FNYEAQ (reference sequence). The CDR3 consists of 13 residues. Here the CDR3 reads CASSRGINEKLFF. The CDR3 bases are TGTGCTAGCAGCAGGGGTATTAATGAAAAACTGTTTTTT. Looking up the rest from reference TRBV7-7 and TRBJ1-4 gives the full variable domain: GAGVSQSPRYKVTKRGQDVTLRCDPISSHATLYWYQQALGQGPEFLTYFNYEAQPDKSGLPSDRFSAERPEGSISTLTIQRTEQRDSAMYRCASSRGINEKLFFGSGTQLSVL.

This clone was counted once. The CDR3 here is CSVGEGGVGYNEQFF. For the CDR3, the DNA is TGCAGCGTTGGTGAGGGAGGCGTTGGGTACAATGAGCAGTTCTTC. The chain recombines TRBV29-1 with TRBJ2-1, with D possibly being TRBD2 (6 bases). Germline V lookup: CDR1 SQVTM, CDR2 ANQGSEA. The V and J ends lost 4 bases and 4 bases respectively, with 17 bases between them. The CDR3 consists of 15 residues.

The chain links TRBV7-6 to TRBJ2-7; weak D call: TRBD2 (6 bases). V shed 0 bases and J shed 0 bases, with 6 bases lying between them. The length of the CDR3 is 14 residues. From germline, CDR1 is SGHVS and CDR2 FNYEAQ. The CDR3 is CASSLAGGSYEQYF. CDR3 in DNA: TGTGCCAGCAGCTTAGCGGGGGGCTCCTACGAGCAGTACTTC.

The chain recombines TRBV6-1 with TRBJ2-7; D might be TRBD1 (5 bases). The CDR3 loop spans 12 amino acids. Germline V gene data show CDR1 as MNHNS and CDR2 as SASEGT. The germline V and J ends were trimmed by 6 bases and 0 bases, with 6 bases remaining between them. The CDR3 region is CASRGDSYEQYF. CDR3 DNA sequence: TGTGCCAGCAGAGGGGACTCCTACGAGCAGTACTTC.

On this clone: Other DNA sequences in the same sample also yield this CDR3. CDR3 sequence reads: CASSPGGLDPRQYF. CDR3 coding DNA: TGTGCCAGCAGTCCGGGGGGGCTAGACCCCCGGCAGTACTTC. V gene TRBV7-3 combines with J gene TRBJ2-7, with 8 bases that match TRBD2. CDR3 length: 14 amino acids. V shed 6 bases, J shed 9 bases, and the junction held 13 bases outside the gene matches. Germline V CDR1 and CDR2: SGHTA, FQGTGA.

The chain uses TRBV5-1 and TRBJ2-1; TRBD2 might be the D (6 bases). The CDR3 is 15 amino acids. Germline CDR1 SGHRS, CDR2 YFSETQ. Between the trimmed V and J ends, which lost 5 bases and 5 bases, there was a span of 17 bases. The CDR3 region has the DNA TGCGCCAGCAGGCGAACTAGCTTTAATGACAATGAGCAGTTCTTC. Translated: CASRRTSFNDNEQFF. Using reference TRBV5-1 and TRBJ2-1 for the parts outside the CDR3, the full variable domain is KAGVTQTPRYLIKTRGQQVTLSCSPISGHRSVSWYQQTPGQGLQFLFEYFSETQRNKGNFPGRFSGRQFSNSRSEMNVSTLELGDSALYLCASRRTSFNDNEQFFGPGTRLTVL.

This clone has only a few counts. The chain employs TRBV5-1 and TRBJ2-5; 8 bases match TRBD1. The CDR3 runs 15 residues. J lost 3 bases, V lost 2 bases, and 6 bases had no gene match. Per germline, CDR1 SGHRS and CDR2 YFSETQ. The CDR3 loop reads CASSFRQGNKETQYF. CDR3 coding DNA: TGCGCCAGCAGCTTCAGACAGGGGAATAAAGAGACCCAGTACTTC.

V gene TRBV4-3 combines with J gene TRBJ2-3; 9 bases match TRBD2. The germline CDR1 and CDR2 sequences are LGHNA and YSLEER. This CDR3 comprises 15 residues. Unmatched junction bases numbered 1, after V lost 2 bases and J lost 1 base. CDR3 in amino acids: CASSQRTSGTDTQYF. CDR3 coding DNA: TGCGCCAGCAGCCAACGGACTAGCGGCACAGATACGCAGTATTTT.

This clone was seen only once. V gene TRBV28 combines with J gene TRBJ1-2; D ambiguous. The CDR3 sequence is 13 residues long. Germline V gene sequence: CDR1 MDHEN, CDR2 SYDVKM. V dropped 3 bases and J dropped 4 bases, with 9 bases sitting between them. DNA for the CDR3: TGTGCCAGCAGTTTCCAGGCGTCCTATGGCTACACCTTC. Translated: CASSFQASYGYTF.

This chain uses TRBV7-8 with TRBJ1-5; D is perhaps TRBD1 (5 bases). In germline, CDR1 is SGHVS, CDR2 FQNEAQ. Trimming left V 2 bases short and J 4 bases short, with 12 bases between. This CDR3 spans 15 amino acids. CDR3 sequence: CASSLLGTTNQPQHF. Here the CDR3 DNA reads TGTGCCAGCAGCTTATTAGGGACTACAAATCAGCCCCAGCATTTT.

The rearrangement joins TRBV4-3 to TRBJ2-7; D gene unclear. The CDR3 sequence is 14 residues long. The germline V gene encodes CDR1 LGHNA and CDR2 YSLEER. Deletions cut 0 bases from V and 1 base from J, with 7 bases between. For the CDR3, the DNA is TGCGCCAGCAGCCAAGACAGGTATTCCTACGAGCAGTACTTC. It specifies CASSQDRYSYEQYF.

V usage is TRBV29-1 and J usage is TRBJ1-5; possible D gene TRBD1, 6 bases. The CDR3 runs to 13 residues. With 5 bases removed from V and 6 bases from J, the gap between germline ends came to 14 bases. Per germline, CDR1 SQVTM and CDR2 ANQGSEA. In nucleotides, the CDR3 is TGCAGCGTTTCCCAGGGGCAGGGTCAGCCCCAGCATTTT. The encoded protein is CSVSQGQGQPQHF.

This clone has just a few counts. This chain uses TRBV9 with TRBJ2-7; a possible D gene is TRBD2 (6 bases). Germline CDR1 is SGDLS and CDR2 is YYNGEE. The germline V and J ends were trimmed by 0 bases and 0 bases, with 13 bases remaining between them. This CDR3 comprises 16 residues. The CDR3 reads CASSVASGLPSYEQYF. In nucleotides, the CDR3 is TGTGCCAGCAGCGTAGCGTCAGGACTACCCTCCTACGAGCAGTACTTC.

This chain links TRBV4-3 with TRBJ2-3; 11 nucleotides align to TRBD2. This CDR3 region has 17 residues. Germline lookup yields CDR1 LGHNA and CDR2 YSLEER. The V gene end was trimmed by 6 bases and the J gene end by 5 bases; junction bases not matched to a gene: 13. This chain's CDR3 is CASSLTLAGGPGDTQYF. As DNA, the CDR3 is TGCGCCAGCAGTCTAACCTTAGCGGGAGGGCCGGGAGATACGCAGTATTTT.

The chain combines TRBV14 with TRBJ2-5; 7 bases match TRBD2. The CDR3 is made up of 15 amino acids. Trimming at V came to 1 base and at J to 5 bases, leaving 7 bases not matched to a gene. Germline V gene sequence: CDR1 SGHDN, CDR2 FVKESK. This chain's CDR3 is CASSQVASGGETQYF. Written as DNA, the CDR3 is TGTGCCAGCAGCCAAGTTGCCTCCGGGGGGGAGACCCAGTACTTC.

The chain uses TRBV6-4 and TRBJ2-1; TRBD2 aligns across 7 bases. Germline loops: CDR1 MRHNA, CDR2 SNTAGT. The CDR3 covers 15 residues. V lost 5 bases to trimming and J lost 7 bases; unmatched junction nucleotides: 11. The CDR3 is CASSRRGGEGNEQFF. CDR3 coding DNA: TGTGCCAGCAGTCGTCGGGGCGGGGAGGGGAATGAGCAGTTCTTC.